The next 21 T cell receptor beta chains were all read from a single sample in a study of CDR3 diversity in severe acne. MiXCR, run by TCRdb on the PCR reads, gives a single entry per CDR3 protein. The data show some 85,000 distinct CDR3 sequences, approximately 54% seen once. Material for sequencing was blood. All receptors derive from a male donor with severe acne vulgaris.

This rearrangement joins TRBV20-1 to TRBJ2-1; TRBD2 aligns across 13 bases. Germline V CDR1 and CDR2: DFQATT, SNEGSKA (reference sequence). The CDR3 runs to 16 residues. V lost 0 bases to trimming and J lost 8 bases; unmatched junction nucleotides: 7. The CDR3 is CSARDPGTSGNDEQFF. The DNA for the CDR3 is TGCAGTGCTAGAGATCCCGGGACTAGCGGGAATGATGAGCAGTTCTTC.

This clonotype was seen a handful of times. This chain links TRBV3-1 with TRBJ1-3; D call uncertain. The V gene lost 7 bases and the J gene lost 0 bases, with 7 bases spanning the gap. The CDR3 consists of 13 residues. Germline V CDR1 and CDR2: LGHDT, YNNKEL (reference sequence). The CDR3 spells CASTQFSGNTIYF. CDR3 coding DNA: TGTGCCAGCACCCAGTTCTCTGGAAACACCATATATTTT. Full variable domain (outside the CDR3, taken from reference TRBV3-1 and TRBJ1-3): DTAVSQTPKYLVTQMGNDKSIKCEQNLGHDTMYWYKQDSKKFLKIMFSYNNKELIINETVPNRFSPKSPDKAHLNLHINSLELGDSAVYFCASTQFSGNTIYFGEGSWLTVV.

This rearrangement joins TRBV10-1 to TRBJ2-5, with D possibly being TRBD1 (6 bases). The V end lost 6 bases, the J end lost 0 bases, and 17 bases lay between the germline ends. The germline gives CDR1 WNHNN, CDR2 SYGVQD (reference sequence). CDR3 length: 16 residues. CDR3 sequence reads: CASSHVQGMYQETQYF. CDR3 in DNA: TGCGCCAGCAGCCATGTACAGGGCATGTACCAAGAGACCCAGTACTTC.

The chain uses TRBV7-9 and TRBJ1-5; D gene unclear. This CDR3 has 15 amino acids. Germline values: CDR1 SEHNR, CDR2 FQNEAQ (reference sequence). V lost 1 base and J lost 2, with 9 bases in between. The CDR3 DNA reads TGTGCCAGCAGCTTAGAGAAGGACCGCAATCAGCCCCAGCATTTT. Its protein product is CASSLEKDRNQPQHF.

The chain recombines TRBV6-4 with TRBJ2-1, with D hard to call. From germline, CDR1 is MRHNA and CDR2 SNTAGT. The CDR3 loop spans 15 amino acids. With 5 bases removed from V and 6 bases from J, the gap between germline ends came to 17 bases. CDR3 region: CASSPFPGSTNEQFF. The CDR3 nucleotides read TGTGCCAGCAGTCCTTTCCCGGGTTCAACCAATGAGCAGTTCTTC.

This clonotype was seen at least ten times. The chain uses TRBV7-8 and TRBJ2-7, with 13 nucleotides matching TRBD2. Germline V gene data show CDR1 as SGHVS and CDR2 as FQNEAQ. This CDR3 is built from 17 residues. J gave up 3 bases and V 5 bases, and 10 bases lay outside the gene matches. The CDR3 DNA reads as TGTGCCAGCAGCCGAGGACTAGCGGGGGAGAGGTACTACGAGCAGTACTTC. Encoded protein: CASSRGLAGERYYEQYF.

The chain joins TRBV9 to TRBJ2-5; a possible D gene is TRBD2 (6 bases). In germline, CDR1 is SGDLS, CDR2 YYNGEE. V lost 3 bases, J lost 3 bases, and 15 bases lay in between. CDR3 length equals 15 residues. CDR3 DNA: TGTGCCAGCAGCGACGTGGGACTGGGAGAAGAGACCCAGTACTTC. Amino acids: CASSDVGLGEETQYF.

This clonotype has at least ten counts. V and J are TRBV5-1 and TRBJ2-3, with D perhaps matching TRBD1 (6 bases). From germline, CDR1 is SGHRS and CDR2 YFSETQ. CDR3 length: 15 amino acids. The V end lost 0 bases, the J end lost 2 bases, and 10 bases lay between the germline ends. As DNA, the CDR3 is TGCGCCAGCAGCTTGGGACAGGACAACACAGATACGCAGTATTTT. As protein: CASSLGQDNTDTQYF.

The genes are TRBV24-1 and TRBJ1-5; D may be TRBD1 (5 bases). Germline CDR1 is KGHDR and CDR2 is SFDVKD. Deletions cut 3 bases from V and 4 bases from J, with 15 bases between. The CDR3 is 16 residues long. CDR3: CATSDATDGMNQPQHF. In nucleotides, the CDR3 is TGTGCCACCAGTGATGCGACAGATGGAATGAATCAGCCCCAGCATTTT.

The count of this clonotype is one. The chain is built from TRBV11-2 and TRBJ2-5; 12 bases match TRBD2. V was pared by 5 bases and J by 2 bases, with 9 bases of the junction left unmatched. There are 17 residues in the CDR3. CDR1 is SGHAT and CDR2 is FQNNGV in the germline V gene. The CDR3 loop reads CASSRHLTSGGQETQYF. CDR3 sequence (DNA): TGTGCCAGCAGCCGACACTTGACTAGCGGGGGTCAAGAGACCCAGTACTTC. The full variable domain, in which reference TRBV11-2 and TRBJ2-5 provide the parts outside the CDR3, is EAGVAQSPRYKIIEKRQSVAFWCNPISGHATLYWYQQILGQGPKLLIQFQNNGVVDDSQLPKDRFSAERLKGVDSTLKIQPAKLEDSAVYLCASSRHLTSGGQETQYFGPGTRLLVL.

In its sample, this clonotype was seen a few times. The chain joins TRBV5-6 to TRBJ1-1, with D tentatively TRBD1 (5 bases). This CDR3 has 14 amino acids. CDR1 and CDR2 (germline): SGHDT, YYEEEE. V was trimmed by 0 bases and J by 4 bases, leaving 10 bases between them. The chain's CDR3 is CASSLEWGTTEAFF. As DNA, the CDR3 is TGTGCCAGCAGCTTGGAGTGGGGGACCACTGAAGCTTTCTTT.

This clonotype showed up many times. This chain uses TRBV24-1 with TRBJ2-2; no clear D gene. The CDR3 covers 15 residues. CDR1 is KGHDR and CDR2 is SFDVKD in the germline V gene. V lost 3 bases and J lost 1, with 8 bases in between. This CDR3 reads CATSDPAGNTGELFF. The CDR3 bases are TGTGCCACCAGTGATCCGGCAGGGAACACCGGGGAGCTGTTTTTT.

The gene calls are TRBV2 and TRBJ1-5, with 9 bases that match TRBD1. The CDR3 totals 16 residues. V lost 2 bases and J lost 2; bases outside the gene matches: 4. Germline CDR1 SNHLY, CDR2 FYNNEI. The CDR3, as DNA: TGTGCCAGCAGTGAATTCCGGACAGGGGGCAATCAGCCCCAGCATTTT. Residues: CASSEFRTGGNQPQHF.

This clonotype was counted at least ten times. This chain connects TRBV9 to TRBJ1-5, with TRBD1 identical over 9 bases. The trim removed 10 bases at V and 10 bases at J, leaving 12 bases unmatched. CDR3 length: 13 amino acids. Germline V gene sequence: CDR1 SGDLS, CDR2 YYNGEE. The CDR3 sequence is CAVRTGEKRPQHF. DNA for the CDR3: TGTGCCGTGCGGACAGGGGAAAAGAGACCCCAGCATTTT. Full variable domain (outside the CDR3, taken from reference TRBV9 and TRBJ1-5): DSGVTQTPKHLITATGQRVTLRCSPRSGDLSVYWYQQSLDQGLQFLIQYYNGEERAKGNILERFSAQQFPDLHSELNLSSLELGDSALYFCAVRTGEKRPQHFGDGTRLSIL.

This chain uses TRBV7-2 with TRBJ2-5; no definite D call. Germline CDR1 reads SGHTA; CDR2 reads FQGNSA. Trimming removed 4 bases at V and 7 bases at J, with 10 bases between. CDR3 length: 12 residues. The CDR3 reads CASSSDSGTQYF. The CDR3 bases are TGTGCCAGCAGCTCCGATTCCGGGACCCAGTACTTC.

The rearrangement links TRBV5-1 to TRBJ2-3; 8 positions agree with TRBD2. The J segment lost 7 bases and the V segment lost 2 bases, leaving 9 bases of the junction unmatched. This CDR3 is 15 amino acids long. CDR1 and CDR2 from the germline V gene are SGHRS and YFSETQ. The CDR3 DNA is TGCGCCAGCAGCTTTAGCGGGACCCTATCGCATACGCAGTATTTT. Its translation: CASSFSGTLSHTQYF.

Here the CDR3 reads CASSHDRGPYEQYF. CDR3 nucleotide sequence: TGTGCCAGCAGCCATGACAGGGGGCCGTACGAGCAGTACTTC. The rearrangement links TRBV11-1 to TRBJ2-7, with 10 bases that match TRBD1. The CDR3 spans 14 residues. The ends lost 5 bases at V and 4 bases at J; junction bases unmatched: 5. In germline, CDR1 is SGHAT, CDR2 FQDESV (reference sequence).

The chain carries TRBV7-9 and TRBJ1-4, with a weak D call TRBD1 (6 bases). Germline V gene data show CDR1 as SEHNR and CDR2 as FQNEAQ (reference sequence). This CDR3 comprises 15 residues. Trimming took 4 bases from V and 7 from J, leaving 16 bases between them. As DNA, the CDR3 is TGTGCCAGCAGCTCGGGGGCGGGGTACCCTGAAAAACTGTTTTTT. Protein product: CASSSGAGYPEKLFF.

Comment on this clonotype: The CDR3 ends on some other residue instead of the conserved phenylalanine or tryptophan, so this is likely a read error. CDR3 in amino acids: CASGWGSEETQYL. The DNA of the CDR3 is TGCGCCAGCGGCTGGGGATCAGAAGAGACCCAGTACCTC. The rearrangement links TRBV5-1 to TRBJ2-5, with unresolved D. Germline assignment: CDR1 SGHRS and CDR2 YFSETQ. This CDR3 spans 13 amino acids. Between the trimmed V and J ends, which lost 7 bases and 3 bases, there was a span of 13 bases.

This clonotype was counted many times. The CDR3 region has the DNA TGTGCCAGCAGCCGGACTAGCGGGAGCACAGATACGCAGTATTTT. It encodes CASSRTSGSTDTQYF. The rearrangement uses TRBV7-6 and TRBJ2-3; TRBD2 agrees at 11 bases. Germline values: CDR1 SGHVS, CDR2 FNYEAQ. The CDR3 contains 15 residues. The trim removed 5 bases at V and 0 bases at J, leaving 1 base unmatched.

The chain has TRBV28 and TRBJ2-5; 9 positions match TRBD1. J gave up 5 bases and V 6 bases, and 10 bases lay outside the gene matches. The CDR3 extends over 15 amino acids. CDR1 MDHEN and CDR2 SYDVKM come from the germline V gene. CDR3 DNA: TGTGCCAGCAGCCCTGGACAGGGGCTGATCGAGACCCAGTACTTC. This gives the protein CASSPGQGLIETQYF.